These 26 T cell receptor beta chains originate from one sample sequenced in a study of blood T cell repertoires in COVID-19. Sequenced by immunoSEQ multiplex PCR; TCRdb stores in-frame clones only, minus some. The sample includes about 160,000 clones, over 75% of them seen just once. Source material: PBMCs or T cells enriched from blood (not recorded which). These receptor sequences come from a woman aged 50 to 60 who had recovered from COVID-19.

The gene calls are TRBV18 and TRBJ1-2; 8 nucleotides line up with TRBD1. This CDR3 comprises 15 residues. Germline CDR1 KGHSH, CDR2 LQKENI. J gave up 0 bases and V 3 bases, and 3 bases lay outside the gene matches. CDR3 nucleotide sequence: TGTGCCAGCTCACCGGGACAGGCCTCTAACTATGGCTACACCTTC. Translation gives CASSPGQASNYGYTF.

The rearrangement uses TRBV27 and TRBJ1-4; 7 bases match TRBD1. Losses at the gene ends were 3 bases for V and 8 bases for J; bases not matched to a gene: 6. The germline CDR1 and CDR2 sequences are MNHEY and SMNVEV (reference sequence). The CDR3 is 14 residues long. This chain's CDR3 is CASSFQGVWEKLFF. CDR3 nucleotide sequence: TGTGCCAGCAGTTTCCAGGGGGTTTGGGAAAAACTGTTTTTT. The full variable domain, its missing parts supplied by reference TRBV27 and TRBJ1-4, is EAQVTQNPRYLITVTGKKLTVTCSQNMNHEYMSWYRQDPGLGLRQIYYSMNVEVTDKGDVPEGYKVSRKEKRNFPLILESPSPNQTSLYFCASSFQGVWEKLFFGSGTQLSVL.

This clone appeared a single time. The CDR3: CASSGTGLGEKLFF. As DNA, the CDR3 is TGTGCCAGCAGTGGGACAGGGTTGGGTGAAAAACTGTTTTTT. The chain is built from TRBV7-9 and TRBJ1-4, with TRBD1 matching over 9 bases. This CDR3 spans 14 amino acids. V shed 6 bases, J shed 7 bases, and the junction held 6 bases outside the gene matches. The germline V gene encodes CDR1 SEHNR and CDR2 FQNEAQ (reference sequence). Supplemented by reference TRBV7-9 and TRBJ1-4, the full variable domain reads DTGVSQNPRHKITKRGQNVTFRCDPISEHNRLYWYRQTLGQGPEFLTYFQNEAQLEKSRLLSDRFSAERPKGSFSTLEIQRTEQGDSAMYLCASSGTGLGEKLFFGSGTQLSVL.

This chain links TRBV24-1 with TRBJ1-1; D unclear. The CDR3 extends over 13 amino acids. V dropped 7 bases and J dropped 5 bases, with 13 bases sitting between them. CDR1 is KGHDR, CDR2 SFDVKD, per germline. The CDR3 reads CATSAVGETEAFF. The CDR3 coding sequence is TGTGCCACCAGCGCGGTCGGAGAAACTGAAGCTTTCTTT.

This chain joins TRBV18 and TRBJ1-2; a possible D gene is TRBD1 (5 bases). CDR3 size: 13 residues. Trimming took 3 bases from V and 5 from J, leaving 10 bases between them. CDR1 is KGHSH and CDR2 is LQKENI in the germline V gene. The chain's CDR3 is CASSPADSYGYTF. For the CDR3, the DNA is TGTGCCAGCTCACCCGCCGACAGTTATGGCTACACCTTC.

The chain carries TRBV6-5 and TRBJ1-2, with a weak D call TRBD1 (5 bases). Germline V CDR1 and CDR2: MNHEY, SVGAGI. V lost 5 bases and J lost 6, with 16 bases in between. This CDR3 is built from 14 residues. CDR3: CASSQPGRSDGYTF. In DNA form, the CDR3 reads TGTGCCAGCAGTCAACCAGGGAGGTCTGATGGCTACACCTTC.

V usage is TRBV21-1 and J usage is TRBJ2-7; the DNA was not used to check the table's D call, TRBD2. TRBV21-1 is deemed a pseudogene. This CDR3 contains 17 residues. The CDR3 loop reads CASSKARDFPHFYEQYF. The CDR3 region has the DNA TGTGCCAGCAGCAAAGCGCGTGACTTCCCCCACTTCTACGAGCAGTACTTC.

CDR3 nucleotide sequence: TGTGCCAGCAGCCCATTAAGGGGCATTCAGTACTTC. It translates to CASSPLRGIQYF. This chain connects TRBV27 to TRBJ2-4, with D possibly being TRBD1 (5 bases). Germline CDR1 MNHEY, CDR2 SMNVEV (reference sequence). The ends were cut back, 6 bases at V and 9 bases at J, with 12 bases in the middle. The CDR3 consists of 12 residues.

The chain has TRBV6-4 and TRBJ1-4; D gene uncertain. Germline-derived CDR1 and CDR2 are MRHNA and SNTAGT. The V gene lost 6 bases and the J gene lost 3 bases, with 14 bases spanning the gap. The CDR3 covers 15 residues. This CDR3 is CASRWERAPNEKLFF. CDR3 nucleotides: TGTGCCAGCAGGTGGGAGAGGGCACCTAATGAAAAACTGTTTTTT.

CDR3: CSVEDGLTYEQYF. CDR3 nucleotides: TGCAGCGTTGAAGATGGGCTGACCTACGAGCAGTACTTC. This chain joins TRBV29-1 and TRBJ2-7; D unclear. The germline V gene has CDR1 SQVTM and CDR2 ANQGSEA. The CDR3 totals 13 residues. Between the trimmed V and J ends, which lost 0 bases and 2 bases, there was a span of 8 bases.

The chain links TRBV11-2 to TRBJ1-3; D unresolved. Germline V lookup: CDR1 SGHAT, CDR2 FQNNGV. The CDR3 is made up of 17 amino acids. Trimming took 0 bases from V and 0 from J, leaving 12 bases between them. CDR3 loop: CASSLEQSLTSGNTIYF. DNA of the CDR3: TGTGCCAGCAGCTTAGAACAGAGCCTCACCTCTGGAAACACCATATATTTT. Combining the CDR3 with reference TRBV11-2 and TRBJ1-3 gives the whole variable domain EAGVAQSPRYKIIEKRQSVAFWCNPISGHATLYWYQQILGQGPKLLIQFQNNGVVDDSQLPKDRFSAERLKGVDSTLKIQPAKLEDSAVYLCASSLEQSLTSGNTIYFGEGSWLTVV.

The CDR3 DNA sequence: TGTGCCAGCAGCCACTCCGCCCGGGACAGGGAGATGTACGAGCAGTACTTC. Its translation: CASSHSARDREMYEQYF. V is TRBV7-6 and J is TRBJ2-7, with TRBD1 matching 9 bases. Germline V gene data show CDR1 as SGHVS and CDR2 as FNYEAQ. V was pared by 5 bases and J by 4 bases, with 15 bases of the junction left unmatched. The CDR3 is 17 amino acids.

The V call is TRBV5-1, the J call TRBJ2-2; 11 nucleotides match TRBD1. The CDR3 contains 17 residues. Germline CDR1 reads SGHRS; CDR2 reads YFSETQ. J lost 1 base, V lost 4 bases, and 6 bases had no gene match. For the CDR3, the DNA is TGCGCCAGCAGCCTGGAAGGGACAGGGGGGAACACCGGGGAGCTGTTTTTT. Its protein product is CASSLEGTGGNTGELFF.

This clone was counted once. This chain joins TRBV14 and TRBJ2-5; TRBD1 is a possible D gene (5 bases). The V gene lost 1 base and the J gene lost 1 base, with 7 bases spanning the gap. Germline CDR1 is SGHDN and CDR2 is FVKESK. This CDR3 contains 14 residues. The CDR3 protein is CASSQVGLQETQYF. CDR3 coding DNA: TGTGCCAGCAGCCAAGTGGGGCTCCAAGAGACCCAGTACTTC.

The chain has TRBV7-9 and TRBJ2-2; perhaps TRBD1 as D (5 bases). The V end was cut by 3 bases, the J end by 4 bases, with 9 bases between. This CDR3 region has 14 residues. Germline V gene data show CDR1 as SEHNR and CDR2 as FQNEAQ (reference sequence). Here the CDR3 reads CASSFDSRTGELFF. CDR3 DNA: TGTGCCAGCAGCTTTGACAGCCGCACCGGGGAGCTGTTTTTT.

The V and J genes are TRBV19 and TRBJ2-1, with 9 nucleotides matching TRBD2. Trimming took 7 bases from V and 7 from J; bases not matched to a gene: 5. The CDR3 extends over 13 amino acids. Looked up from germline, CDR1 is LNHDA and CDR2 is SQIVND (reference sequence). This CDR3 is CASNAGGPNEQFF. The CDR3 coding sequence is TGTGCCAGTAACGCGGGAGGGCCGAATGAGCAGTTCTTC.

The gene calls are TRBV29-1 and TRBJ1-1; 12 bases agree with TRBD1. Per the germline V gene, CDR1 is SQVTM and CDR2 is ANQGSEA. The CDR3 has 15 amino acids. V shed 4 bases, J shed 5 bases, and the junction held 8 bases outside the gene matches. For the CDR3, the DNA is TGCAGCGTTGGGGGGACAGGGGGCGTCGGTACTGAAGCTTTCTTT. It codes for CSVGGTGGVGTEAFF. Full variable domain (remainder filled in from reference TRBV29-1 and TRBJ1-1): SAVISQKPSRDICQRGTSLTIQCQVDSQVTMMFWYRQQPGQSLTLIATANQGSEATYESGFVIDKFPISRPNLTFSTLTVSNMSPEDSSIYLCSVGGTGGVGTEAFFGQGTRLTVV.

This rearrangement joins TRBV7-9 to TRBJ2-5; 7 nucleotides line up with TRBD1. The CDR3 runs to 14 residues. J was trimmed by 2 bases and V by 4 bases; bases with no gene match: 4. The V gene's germline CDR1 is SEHNR and CDR2 FQNEAQ (reference sequence). The CDR3 DNA sequence: TGTGCCAGCAGCTGGGGGACAGCACAAGAGACCCAGTACTTC. This codes for CASSWGTAQETQYF.

V and J are TRBV11-2 and TRBJ2-2; 7 bases are shared with TRBD2. Germline CDR1 and CDR2: SGHAT and FQNNGV. V shed 3 bases and J 3 bases; nucleotides not matched to a gene: 7. The CDR3 runs 16 residues. CDR3 amino acids: CASSFSLSGYTGELFF. The CDR3, as DNA: TGTGCCAGCAGCTTCTCTCTTAGCGGGTACACCGGGGAGCTGTTTTTT.

CDR3 bases: TGTGCCAGCAGCTTGGGGCAGGGACAGGGAAACTATGGCTACACCTTC. Amino acids: CASSLGQGQGNYGYTF. V is TRBV5-5 and J is TRBJ1-2; 9 nucleotides align to TRBD1. J gave up 2 bases and V 0 bases, and 5 bases lay outside the gene matches. CDR1 is SGHKS and CDR2 is YYEKEE in the germline V gene (reference sequence). The CDR3 is made up of 16 amino acids. Full variable domain (rest looked up from reference TRBV5-5 and TRBJ1-2): DAGVTQSPTHLIKTRGQQVTLRCSPISGHKSVSWYQQVLGQGPQFIFQYYEKEERGRGNFPDRFSARQFPNYSSELNVNALLLGDSALYLCASSLGQGQGNYGYTFGSGTRLTVV.

The chain carries TRBV5-1 and TRBJ2-3, with TRBD2 matching 11 bases. Germline V gene lookup returns CDR1 SGHRS and CDR2 YFSETQ. There are 17 residues in the CDR3. J was trimmed by 1 base and V by 1 base; bases with no gene match: 5. The CDR3 nucleotides read TGCGCCAGCAGCTTGATATCACTAGCGGGGGGCACAGATACGCAGTATTTT. Amino acid sequence: CASSLISLAGGTDTQYF.

V and J are TRBV6-1 and TRBJ2-3, with 9 nucleotides matching TRBD1. The CDR3 sequence is 17 residues long. With 2 bases clipped from V and 3 bases from J, the junction kept 9 bases outside the gene matches. The germline CDR1 and CDR2 sequences are MNHNS and SASEGT. The CDR3 is CASSEPRGTGITDTQYF. The CDR3 DNA is TGTGCCAGCAGTGAACCTCGCGGGACAGGGATTACAGATACGCAGTATTTT.

The chain has TRBV19 and TRBJ2-5, with a weak D call TRBD2 (6 bases). Germline CDR1 is LNHDA and CDR2 is SQIVND (reference sequence). The CDR3 length is 12 residues. Here the CDR3 reads CATGTRGETQYF. In nucleotides, the CDR3 is TGTGCGACCGGGACTCGGGGGGAGACCCAGTACTTC.

This clone was picked up one time. The rearrangement uses TRBV28 and TRBJ1-2; TRBD1 agrees at 8 bases. Germline V lookup: CDR1 MDHEN, CDR2 SYDVKM. Losses at the gene ends were 5 bases for V and 4 bases for J; bases not matched to a gene: 3. This CDR3 region has 13 residues. The CDR3: CASSVQGVYGYTF. The CDR3 region has the DNA TGTGCCAGCAGTGTACAGGGGGTCTATGGCTACACCTTC.

The chain employs TRBV10-2 and TRBJ2-1, with 10 bases aligning to TRBD2. V trimming: 4 bases; J trimming: 0 bases; junction bases outside the gene matches: 0. The germline gives CDR1 WSHSY, CDR2 SAAADI. The CDR3 length is 15 residues. CDR3: CASSASGSSYNEQFF. As DNA, the CDR3 is TGCGCCAGCAGTGCTAGCGGGAGCTCCTACAATGAGCAGTTCTTC.

CDR3 bases: TGCGCCAGCAGCTTGGGGACAGGGGGAATCGATGAAAAACTGTTTTTT. Encoded protein: CASSLGTGGIDEKLFF. The chain carries TRBV5-1 and TRBJ1-4; TRBD1 agrees at 10 bases. The germline CDR1 and CDR2 sequences are SGHRS and YFSETQ. CDR3 length: 16 residues. The trim removed 0 bases at V and 6 bases at J, leaving 5 bases unmatched.